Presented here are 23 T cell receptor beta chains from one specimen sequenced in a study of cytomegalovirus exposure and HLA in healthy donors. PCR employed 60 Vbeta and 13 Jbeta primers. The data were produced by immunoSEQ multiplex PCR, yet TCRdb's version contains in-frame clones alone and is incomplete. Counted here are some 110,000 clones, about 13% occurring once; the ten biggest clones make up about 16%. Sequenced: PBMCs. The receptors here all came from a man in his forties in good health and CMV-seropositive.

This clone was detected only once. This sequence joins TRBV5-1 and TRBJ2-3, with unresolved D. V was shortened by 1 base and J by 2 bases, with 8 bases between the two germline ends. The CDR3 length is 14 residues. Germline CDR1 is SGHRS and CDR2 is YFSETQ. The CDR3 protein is CASSLPVNTDTQYF. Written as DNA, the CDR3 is TGCGCCAGCAGCTTGCCAGTAAACACAGATACGCAGTATTTT. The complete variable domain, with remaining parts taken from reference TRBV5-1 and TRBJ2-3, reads KAGVTQTPRYLIKTRGQQVTLSCSPISGHRSVSWYQQTPGQGLQFLFEYFSETQRNKGNFPGRFSGRQFSNSRSEMNVSTLELGDSALYLCASSLPVNTDTQYFGPGTRLTVL.

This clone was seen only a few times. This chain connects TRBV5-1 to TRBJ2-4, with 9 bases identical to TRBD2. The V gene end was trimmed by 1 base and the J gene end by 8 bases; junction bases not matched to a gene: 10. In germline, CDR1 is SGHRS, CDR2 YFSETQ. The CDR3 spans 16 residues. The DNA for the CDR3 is TGCGCCAGCAGCTTGATTGGGCGGGAGGGAATTGACATTCAGTACTTC. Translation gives CASSLIGREGIDIQYF. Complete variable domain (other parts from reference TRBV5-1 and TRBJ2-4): KAGVTQTPRYLIKTRGQQVTLSCSPISGHRSVSWYQQTPGQGLQFLFEYFSETQRNKGNFPGRFSGRQFSNSRSEMNVSTLELGDSALYLCASSLIGREGIDIQYFGAGTRLSVL.

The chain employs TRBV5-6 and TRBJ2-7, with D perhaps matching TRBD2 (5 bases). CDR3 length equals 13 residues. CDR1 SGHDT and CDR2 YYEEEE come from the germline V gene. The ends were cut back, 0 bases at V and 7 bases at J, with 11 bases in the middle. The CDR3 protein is CASSLELVREQYF. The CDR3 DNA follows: TGTGCCAGCAGCTTGGAACTAGTTCGTGAGCAGTACTTC.

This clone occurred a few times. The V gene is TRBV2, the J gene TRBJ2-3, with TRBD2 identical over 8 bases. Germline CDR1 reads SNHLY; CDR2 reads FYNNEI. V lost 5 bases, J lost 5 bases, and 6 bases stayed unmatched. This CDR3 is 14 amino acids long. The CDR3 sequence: CASSPGLAGDTQYF. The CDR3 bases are TGTGCCAGCAGTCCCGGACTAGCTGGAGATACGCAGTATTTT.

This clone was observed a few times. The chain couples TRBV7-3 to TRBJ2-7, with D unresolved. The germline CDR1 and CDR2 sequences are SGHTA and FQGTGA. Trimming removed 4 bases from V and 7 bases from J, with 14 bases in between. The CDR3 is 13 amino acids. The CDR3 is CASSSLPTKEQYF. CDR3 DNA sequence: TGTGCCAGCAGCTCACTACCTACGAAGGAGCAGTACTTC. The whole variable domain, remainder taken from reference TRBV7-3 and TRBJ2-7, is GAGVSQTPSNKVTEKGKYVELRCDPISGHTALYWYRQSLGQGPEFLIYFQGTGAADDSGLPNDRFFAVRPEGSVSTLKIQRTERGDSAVYLCASSSLPTKEQYFGPGTRLTVT.

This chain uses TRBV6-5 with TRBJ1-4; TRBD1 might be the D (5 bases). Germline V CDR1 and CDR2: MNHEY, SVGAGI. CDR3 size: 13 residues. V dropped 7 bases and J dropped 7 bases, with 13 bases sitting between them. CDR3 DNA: TGTGCCAGCACAAAACAGGCCGGTGAAAAACTGTTTTTT. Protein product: CASTKQAGEKLFF.

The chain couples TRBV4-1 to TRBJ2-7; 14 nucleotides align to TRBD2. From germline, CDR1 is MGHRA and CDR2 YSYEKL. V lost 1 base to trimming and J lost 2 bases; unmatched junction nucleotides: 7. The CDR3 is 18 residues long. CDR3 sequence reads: CASSQGPPGLAGAYEQYF. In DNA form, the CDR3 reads TGCGCCAGCAGCCAAGGTCCCCCGGGACTAGCGGGGGCCTACGAGCAGTACTTC.

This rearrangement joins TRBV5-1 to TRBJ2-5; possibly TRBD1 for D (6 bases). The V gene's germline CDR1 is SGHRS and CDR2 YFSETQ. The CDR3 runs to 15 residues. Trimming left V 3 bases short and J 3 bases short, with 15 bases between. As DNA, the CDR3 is TGCGCCAGCAGCTCCACCGGGACACCCGAAGAGACCCAGTACTTC. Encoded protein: CASSSTGTPEETQYF.

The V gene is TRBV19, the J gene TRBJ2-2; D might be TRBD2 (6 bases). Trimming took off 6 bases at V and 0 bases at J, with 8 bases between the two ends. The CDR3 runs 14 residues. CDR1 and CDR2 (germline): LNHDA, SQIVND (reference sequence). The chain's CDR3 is CASRVAANTGELFF. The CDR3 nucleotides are TGTGCCAGTAGAGTAGCGGCGAACACCGGGGAGCTGTTTTTT.

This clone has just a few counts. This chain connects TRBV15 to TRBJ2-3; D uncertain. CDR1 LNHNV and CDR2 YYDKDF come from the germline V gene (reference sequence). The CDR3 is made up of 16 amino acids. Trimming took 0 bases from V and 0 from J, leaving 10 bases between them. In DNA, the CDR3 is TGTGCCACCAGCAGAGATTTATACTCTAGCACAGATACGCAGTATTTT. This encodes CATSRDLYSSTDTQYF.

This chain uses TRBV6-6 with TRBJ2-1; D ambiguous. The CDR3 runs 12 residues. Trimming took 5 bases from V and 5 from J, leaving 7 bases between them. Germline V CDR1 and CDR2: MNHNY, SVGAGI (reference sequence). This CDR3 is CASSPQDNEQFF. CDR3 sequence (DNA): TGTGCCAGCAGTCCTCAGGACAATGAGCAGTTCTTC.

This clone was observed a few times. As DNA, the CDR3 is TGTGCCAGCAGCGAAGGGACAGGGGGCAGGGGACCCCAGCATTTT. It is translated as CASSEGTGGRGPQHF. The V gene is TRBV7-2, the J gene TRBJ1-5, with 12 bases that match TRBD1. V lost 5 bases, J lost 10 bases, and 9 bases stayed unmatched. The V gene's germline CDR1 is SGHTA and CDR2 FQGNSA. The CDR3 totals 15 residues.

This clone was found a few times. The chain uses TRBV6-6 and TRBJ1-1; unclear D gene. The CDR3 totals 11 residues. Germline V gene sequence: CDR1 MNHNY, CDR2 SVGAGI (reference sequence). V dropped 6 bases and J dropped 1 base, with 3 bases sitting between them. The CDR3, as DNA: TGTGCCAGCAGCAGGAACACTGAAGCTTTCTTT. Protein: CASSRNTEAFF.

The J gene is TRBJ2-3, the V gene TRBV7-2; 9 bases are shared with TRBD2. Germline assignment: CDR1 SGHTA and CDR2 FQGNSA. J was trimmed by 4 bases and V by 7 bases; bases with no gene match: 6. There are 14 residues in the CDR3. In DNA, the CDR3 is TGTGCCAGCAACCCGGGACTAGCATCAGATACGCAGTATTTT. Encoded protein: CASNPGLASDTQYF.

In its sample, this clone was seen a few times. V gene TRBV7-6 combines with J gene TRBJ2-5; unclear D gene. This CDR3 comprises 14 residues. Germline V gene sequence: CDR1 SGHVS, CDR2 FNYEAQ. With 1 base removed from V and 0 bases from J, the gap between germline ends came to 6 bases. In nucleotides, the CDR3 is TGTGCCAGCAGCTTAGAAATTAACCAAGAGACCCAGTACTTC. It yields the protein CASSLEINQETQYF.

CDR3 sequence: CASSNRQSGEAFF. The CDR3 nucleotides read TGTGCCAGCAGTAACCGACAGTCTGGAGAAGCTTTCTTT. This sequence joins TRBV6-5 and TRBJ1-1; perhaps TRBD1 as D (5 bases). Germline CDR1 MNHEY, CDR2 SVGAGI. Trimming removed 5 bases at V and 8 bases at J, with 15 bases between. The CDR3 consists of 13 residues.

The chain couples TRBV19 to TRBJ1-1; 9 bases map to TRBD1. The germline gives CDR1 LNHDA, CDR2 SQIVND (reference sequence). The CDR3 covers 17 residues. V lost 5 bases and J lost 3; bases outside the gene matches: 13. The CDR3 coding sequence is TGTGCCAGTAGTCGCACGACACCGGGACAGGGTCACACTGAAGCTTTCTTT. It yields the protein CASSRTTPGQGHTEAFF.

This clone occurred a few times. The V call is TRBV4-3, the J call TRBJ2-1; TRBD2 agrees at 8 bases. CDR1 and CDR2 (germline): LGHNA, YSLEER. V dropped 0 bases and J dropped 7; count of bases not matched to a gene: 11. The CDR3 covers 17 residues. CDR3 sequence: CASSQDERLAGRNEQFF. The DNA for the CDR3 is TGCGCCAGCAGCCAAGACGAAAGGCTAGCGGGTCGTAATGAGCAGTTCTTC.

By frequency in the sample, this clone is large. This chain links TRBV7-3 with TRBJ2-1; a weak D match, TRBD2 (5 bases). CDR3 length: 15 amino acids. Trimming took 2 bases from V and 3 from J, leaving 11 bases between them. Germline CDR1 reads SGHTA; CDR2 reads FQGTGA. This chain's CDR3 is CASSLGPSGYNEQFF. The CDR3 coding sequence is TGTGCCAGCAGCTTAGGGCCCAGCGGCTACAATGAGCAGTTCTTC.

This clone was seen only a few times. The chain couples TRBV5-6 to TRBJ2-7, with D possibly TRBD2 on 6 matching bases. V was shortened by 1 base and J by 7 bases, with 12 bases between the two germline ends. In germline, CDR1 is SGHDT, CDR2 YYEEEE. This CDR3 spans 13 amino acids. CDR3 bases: TGTGCCAGCAGCTTGTCACGGGGAGGAGAGCAGTACTTC. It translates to CASSLSRGGEQYF.

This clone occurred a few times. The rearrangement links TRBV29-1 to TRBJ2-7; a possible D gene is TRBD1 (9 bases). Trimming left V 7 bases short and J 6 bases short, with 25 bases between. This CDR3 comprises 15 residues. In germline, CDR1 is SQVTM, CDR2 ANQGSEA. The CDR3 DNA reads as TGCAGCGCGGGGGGGACGGGACAGGGTGCTGGCGAGCAGTACTTC. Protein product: CSAGGTGQGAGEQYF.

The CDR3 bases are TGTGCCAGTAGTATAGGGGGTAGCGGCTTATTCGAGACCCAGTACTTC. This encodes CASSIGGSGLFETQYF. The chain couples TRBV19 to TRBJ2-5, with a possible D match to TRBD2 (6 bases). There are 16 residues in the CDR3. The V and J ends lost 1 base and 5 bases respectively, with 17 bases between them. The V gene's germline CDR1 is LNHDA and CDR2 SQIVND (reference sequence).

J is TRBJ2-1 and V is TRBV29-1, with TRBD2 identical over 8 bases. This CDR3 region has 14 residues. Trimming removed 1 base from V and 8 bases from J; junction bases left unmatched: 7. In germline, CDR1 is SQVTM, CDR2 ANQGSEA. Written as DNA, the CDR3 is TGCAGCGTTGAAGTAGCGCCTAGCGGGTATGAGCAGTTCTTC. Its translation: CSVEVAPSGYEQFF.